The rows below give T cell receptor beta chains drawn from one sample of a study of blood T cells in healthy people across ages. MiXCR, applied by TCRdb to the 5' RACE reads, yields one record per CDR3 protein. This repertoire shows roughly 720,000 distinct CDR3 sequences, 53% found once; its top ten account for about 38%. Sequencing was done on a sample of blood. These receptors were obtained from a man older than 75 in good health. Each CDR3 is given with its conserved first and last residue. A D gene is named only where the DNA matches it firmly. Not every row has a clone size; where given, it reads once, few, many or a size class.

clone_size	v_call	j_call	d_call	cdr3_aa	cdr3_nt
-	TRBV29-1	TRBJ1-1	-	CSVHSSRAAADTEAFF	TGCAGCGTCCACTCTTCCAGGGCGGCAGCGGACACTGAAGCTTTCTTT
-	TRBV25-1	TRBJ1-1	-	CASSERQVTEAFF	TGTGCCAGCAGTGAGCGACAGGTTACTGAAGCTTTCTTT
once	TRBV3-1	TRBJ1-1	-	CASSQDVLGNTEAFF	TGTGCCAGCAGCCAAGATGTGTTGGGGAACACTGAAGCTTTCTTT
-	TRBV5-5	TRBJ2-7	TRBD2	CASSLGGGAGLYEQYF	TGTGCCAGCAGCTTGGGGGGGGGAGCGGGACTCTACGAGCAGTACTTC
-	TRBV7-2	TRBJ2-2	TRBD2	CASATGGRTGELFF	TGTGCCAGCGCAACGGGAGGGCGAACCGGGGAGCTGTTTTTT
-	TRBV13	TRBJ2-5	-	CASSPGDPNRETQYF	TGTGCCAGCAGCCCGGGGGACCCCAACCGAGAGACCCAGTACTTC
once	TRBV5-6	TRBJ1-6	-	CASSSLRPYNSPLHF	TGTGCCAGCAGCTCACTGAGACCCTATAATTCACCCCTCCACTTT
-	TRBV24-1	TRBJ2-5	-	CATSDLPAGQETQYF	TGTGCCACCAGTGATTTGCCAGCCGGACAAGAGACCCAGTACTTC
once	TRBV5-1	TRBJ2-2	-	CASSFERPTGELFF	TGCGCCAGCAGCTTTGAACGGCCCACCGGGGAGCTGTTTTTT
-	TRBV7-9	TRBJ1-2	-	CASSSVRPRVGYGYTF	TGTGCCAGCAGCTCCGTAAGGCCCCGGGTGGGGTATGGCTACACCTTC
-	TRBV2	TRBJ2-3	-	CASGRNTGDTQYF	TGTGCCAGCGGGAGAAACACAGGAGATACGCAGTATTTT
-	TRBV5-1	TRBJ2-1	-	CASSPAQANNEQFF	TGCGCCAGCAGCCCCGCCCAAGCCAACAATGAGCAGTTCTTC
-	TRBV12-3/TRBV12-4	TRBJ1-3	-	CASSFWQDDSGNTIYF	TGTGCCAGCAGTTTTTGGCAGGATGACTCTGGAAACACCATATATTTT
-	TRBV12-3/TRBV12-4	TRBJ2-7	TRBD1	CASSGQGWEQYF	TGTGCCAGCAGCGGACAGGGGTGGGAGCAGTACTTC
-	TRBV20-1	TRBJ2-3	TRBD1	CSAKDRGLHRDAYF	TGCAGTGCTAAAGACAGGGGGTTGCACAGAGACGCGTATTTT
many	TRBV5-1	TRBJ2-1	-	CASSSLASEQFF	TGCGCCAGCAGCTCACTAGCTTCTGAGCAGTTCTTC
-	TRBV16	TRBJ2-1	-	CASSQSTGNEQFF	TGTGCCAGCAGCCAATCTACAGGCAATGAGCAGTTCTTC
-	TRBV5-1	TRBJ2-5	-	CASSLTGSSVETQYF	TGCGCCAGCAGCTTGACAGGGAGTTCGGTAGAGACCCAGTACTTC
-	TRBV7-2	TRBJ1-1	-	CASSLAGRGLNTEAFF	TGTGCCAGCAGCTTAGCGGGCAGGGGATTGAACACTGAAGCTTTCTTT
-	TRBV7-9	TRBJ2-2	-	CASSLLSGIVLTGELFF	TGTGCCAGCAGCTTATTGTCAGGGATCGTATTAACCGGGGAGCTGTTTTTT
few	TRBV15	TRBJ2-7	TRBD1	CATRGGSSYEQYF	TGTGCCACCAGAGGGGGCAGCTCCTACGAGCAGTACTTC
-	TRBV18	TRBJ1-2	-	CASSPQGLAGAQSGYTF	TGTGCCAGCTCACCACAGGGTTTGGCAGGGGCGCAAAGTGGCTACACCTTC
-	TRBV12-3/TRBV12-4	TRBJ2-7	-	CASSRHGTEQYF	TGTGCCAGCAGCAGACATGGGACCGAGCAGTACTTC
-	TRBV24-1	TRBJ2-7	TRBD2	CATSTSVTYEQYF	TGTGCCACCAGTACTAGCGTTACCTACGAGCAGTACTTC
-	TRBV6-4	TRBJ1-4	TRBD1	CASSASTGGNEKLFF	TGTGCCAGCAGTGCCTCGACAGGGGGTAATGAAAAACTGTTTTTT
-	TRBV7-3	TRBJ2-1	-	CASSPRQLDYNEQFF	TGTGCCAGCAGCCCCAGACAGCTGGACTACAATGAGCAGTTCTTC
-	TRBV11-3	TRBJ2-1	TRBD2	CASSTGLLTYNEQFF	TGTGCCAGCAGCACGGGACTACTTACCTACAATGAGCAGTTCTTC
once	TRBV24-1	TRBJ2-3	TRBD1	CATSEAGTGHRYAYF	TGTGCCACCAGTGAAGCCGGGACAGGGCACAGATACGCGTATTTT
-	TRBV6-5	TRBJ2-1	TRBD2	CASSDIAGLYNEQFF	TGTGCCAGCAGTGACATAGCGGGGCTCTACAATGAGCAGTTCTTC
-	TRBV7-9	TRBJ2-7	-	CACSLEGRVAEQYF	TGTGCCTGCAGCTTAGAGGGCAGGGTGGCCGAGCAGTACTTC
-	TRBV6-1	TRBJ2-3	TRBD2	CASSEQLAGGIGAYF	TGTGCCAGCAGTGAGCAACTAGCGGGAGGAATCGGCGCGTATTTT
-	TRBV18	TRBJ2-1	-	CASSPGGIRESYNEQFF	TGTGCCAGCTCACCAGGAGGGATAAGGGAGTCCTACAATGAGCAGTTCTTC
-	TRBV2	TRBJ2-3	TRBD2	CASGGLAGSTDTQYF	TGTGCCAGCGGGGGACTAGCTGGCAGCACAGATACGCAGTATTTT
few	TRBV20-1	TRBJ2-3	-	CSAEGDRDSSTDTQYF	TGCAGTGCTGAGGGCGACAGAGATTCTAGCACAGATACGCAGTATTTT
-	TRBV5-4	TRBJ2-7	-	CASSSPGTGLTSGERYEQYF	TGTGCCAGCAGCTCCCCCGGGACAGGGCTTACTAGCGGGGAAAGATACGAGCAGTACTTC
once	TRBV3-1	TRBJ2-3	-	CASSPNHGDTQYF	TGTGCCAGCAGCCCCAACCATGGAGATACGCAGTATTTT
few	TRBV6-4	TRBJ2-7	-	CASSVEGWGYEQYF	TGTGCCAGCAGTGTAGAGGGTTGGGGATACGAGCAGTACTTC
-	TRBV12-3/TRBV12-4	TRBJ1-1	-	CASAGGGAKAFF	TGTGCCAGCGCCGGAGGAGGGGCCAAGGCTTTCTTT
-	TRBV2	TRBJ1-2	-	CASSEGLRGALYGYTF	TGTGCCAGCAGTGAAGGGCTCCGTGGGGCACTATATGGCTACACCTTC
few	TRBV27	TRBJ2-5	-	CASSLLPPRTKETQYF	TGTGCCAGCAGTTTACTCCCCCCCCGAACAAAAGAGACCCAGTACTTC